This entry features one TCR beta chain sequence. Its matching antigen is unknown. The donors were part of the validation cohort of roughly 130 subjects. That cohort was separate from the first cohort, which comprised fewer than 800 subjects. The sample originates from a study of cytomegalovirus exposure and HLA in healthy donors. TCRdb keeps only in-frame clones here, not all; method: immunoSEQ multiplex PCR. The data show about 330,000 clones, about nine tenths seen once. Study findings and constraints: First-cohort TCR clusters were later found to tend to co-occur in the 120 or so validation repertoires. Confirmation was obtained in vitro that three CMV-associated chains are specific for CMV antigens.

Germline V gene data show CDR1 as SGHVS and CDR2 as FNYEAQ. Trimming took 1 base from V and 6 from J, leaving 10 bases between them. CDR3 size: 14 residues. The sample was PBMCs. V gene TRBV7-6 combines with J gene TRBJ2-1; tentatively, D is TRBD2 (5 bases). The receptor was derived from a woman aged 18-30 years in good health and CMV-seronegative. CDR3 loop: CASSLVPSSNEQFF. Written as DNA, the CDR3 is TGTGCCAGCAGCTTAGTGCCTAGCTCCAATGAGCAGTTCTTC. Complete variable domain (other parts from reference TRBV7-6 and TRBJ2-1): GAGVSQSPRYKVTKRGQDVALRCDPISGHVSLYWYRQALGQGPEFLTYFNYEAQQDKSGLPNDRFSAERPEGSISTLTIQRTEQRDSAMYRCASSLVPSSNEQFFGPGTRLTVL.